The 23 T cell receptor beta chains below all came from one sample that was sequenced in a study of blood T cell repertoires in COVID-19. The repertoire was sequenced with immunoSEQ multiplex PCR; TCRdb's copy has only in-frame clones and lacks some. Of some 250,000 clones listed, 80% to 90% were seen once; the top ten hold 1.9%. Sequenced: PBMCs or T cells enriched from blood (not recorded which). The source is a woman aged 50 to 60 who had recovered from COVID-19.

The chain combines TRBV6-4 with TRBJ1-2; maybe TRBD1 (5 bases). The germline gives CDR1 MRHNA, CDR2 SNTAGT. V was pared by 6 bases and J by 5 bases, with 16 bases between. The CDR3 loop spans 14 amino acids. Here the CDR3 reads CASSAGVGVYGYTF. For the CDR3, the DNA is TGTGCCAGCAGCGCTGGCGTAGGGGTTTATGGCTACACCTTC.

J is TRBJ1-2 and V is TRBV28, with a weak D call TRBD1 (6 bases). Germline CDR1 MDHEN, CDR2 SYDVKM. Trimming pared 2 bases from V and 4 bases from J, leaving 17 bases between. CDR3 length equals 16 residues. CDR3 sequence reads: CASSLGSAGDGYGYTF. CDR3 bases: TGTGCCAGCAGTTTAGGATCGGCAGGGGATGGCTATGGCTACACCTTC.

The rearrangement joins TRBV5-5 to TRBJ2-7; 7 bases agree with TRBD2. Trimming removed 2 bases from V and 5 bases from J; junction bases left unmatched: 7. This CDR3 region has 14 residues. Germline V lookup: CDR1 SGHKS, CDR2 YYEKEE (reference sequence). The CDR3 protein is CASSFQRDRNEQYF. In DNA, the CDR3 is TGTGCCAGCAGCTTTCAGCGGGATCGCAACGAGCAGTACTTC. The variable domain in full, completed from reference TRBV5-5 and TRBJ2-7, reads DAGVTQSPTHLIKTRGQQVTLRCSPISGHKSVSWYQQVLGQGPQFIFQYYEKEERGRGNFPDRFSARQFPNYSSELNVNALLLGDSALYLCASSFQRDRNEQYFGPGTRLTVT.

The CDR3 DNA sequence: TGTGCCAGCAGTTACTCCAGCTATGGGCCGAACGAGCAGTACTTC. Residues: CASSYSSYGPNEQYF. V usage is TRBV6-5 and J usage is TRBJ2-7; D remains ambiguous. Germline V gene lookup returns CDR1 MNHEY and CDR2 SVGAGI. The CDR3 extends over 15 amino acids. V lost 0 bases, J lost 5 bases, and 14 bases lay in between.

This clone came up a few times. The rearrangement uses TRBV6-5 and TRBJ2-7, with D possibly TRBD2 on 5 matching bases. This CDR3 has 14 amino acids. In germline, CDR1 is MNHEY, CDR2 SVGAGI. The V end was cut by 0 bases, the J end by 9 bases, with 15 bases between. CDR3 in amino acids: CASSYSGLGGLQYF. The CDR3 DNA reads as TGTGCCAGCAGTTACTCGGGATTAGGAGGTTTGCAGTACTTC.

This sequence joins TRBV4-1 and TRBJ2-7; TRBD2 might be the D (6 bases). Germline values: CDR1 MGHRA, CDR2 YSYEKL. The CDR3 length is 16 residues. Deletions cut 1 base from V and 3 bases from J, with 16 bases between. The CDR3 region has the DNA TGCGCCAGCAGCCAAGCACTCACTAGCTTAGGCTACGAGCAGTACTTC. Translated: CASSQALTSLGYEQYF.

The chain employs TRBV27 and TRBJ2-1; 7 bases agree with TRBD1. The CDR3 totals 14 residues. The J segment lost 8 bases and the V segment lost 3 bases, leaving 7 bases of the junction unmatched. Germline assignment: CDR1 MNHEY and CDR2 SMNVEV (reference sequence). CDR3: CASSFSGTDHEQFF. As DNA, the CDR3 is TGTGCCAGCAGTTTTTCCGGGACAGACCATGAGCAGTTCTTC.

V usage is TRBV2 and J usage is TRBJ1-3; TRBD1 is a possible D gene (5 bases). The ends were cut back, 8 bases at V and 0 bases at J, with 14 bases in the middle. From germline, CDR1 is SNHLY and CDR2 FYNNEI. This CDR3 comprises 15 residues. The CDR3: CASGHRAVSGNTIYF. The CDR3 nucleotides are TGTGCCAGCGGACACCGGGCTGTCTCTGGAAACACCATATATTTT.

The gene calls are TRBV7-9 and TRBJ2-1, with a possible D match to TRBD2 (5 bases). V gave up 2 bases and J gave up 3 bases, with 20 bases separating them. This CDR3 region has 18 residues. Germline-derived CDR1 and CDR2 are SEHNR and FQNEAQ (reference sequence). This CDR3 reads CASSLRRAGLLLYNEQFF. CDR3 coding DNA: TGTGCCAGCAGCTTAAGGCGGGCAGGCTTGCTCCTCTACAATGAGCAGTTCTTC.

The V and J genes are TRBV19 and TRBJ2-1, with D tentatively TRBD2 (5 bases). The CDR3 loop spans 13 amino acids. Deletions cut 3 bases from V and 9 bases from J, with 12 bases between. CDR1 and CDR2 from the germline V gene are LNHDA and SQIVND (reference sequence). The DNA of the CDR3 is TGTGCCAGTAGTATTCCGAGTGAGGGTGAGCAGTTCTTC. This sequence encodes CASSIPSEGEQFF.

The rearrangement uses TRBV11-2 and TRBJ2-1; 11 nucleotides align to TRBD1. Germline trimming cut 7 bases from V and 7 bases from J; bases unmatched to any gene: 6. In germline, CDR1 is SGHAT, CDR2 FQNNGV. This CDR3 spans 14 amino acids. CDR3: CASIKDRGRNEQFF. As DNA, the CDR3 is TGTGCCAGCATCAAGGACAGGGGGCGAAATGAGCAGTTCTTC.

The rearrangement uses TRBV7-9 and TRBJ2-2, with D tentatively TRBD1 (5 bases). Germline CDR1 and CDR2: SEHNR and FQNEAQ (reference sequence). The CDR3 is 13 amino acids. The germline V and J ends were trimmed by 3 bases and 7 bases, with 9 bases remaining between them. In DNA form, the CDR3 reads TGTGCCAGCAGCTTGGGGCTACGCGGGGAGCTGTTTTTT. This encodes CASSLGLRGELFF.

The chain has TRBV3-1 (or the pseudogene TRBV3-2) and TRBJ2-2, with 8 positions matching TRBD1. The germline gives CDR1 LGHDT, CDR2 YNNKEL (reference sequence). The CDR3 spans 16 residues. V gave up 4 bases and J gave up 0 bases; unmatched junction bases: 4. The CDR3 region is CASSPTGGTNTGELFF. CDR3 sequence (DNA): TGTGCCAGCAGCCCCACAGGGGGGACGAACACCGGGGAGCTGTTTTTT.

This sequence joins TRBV7-3 and TRBJ2-1; 8 nucleotides match TRBD2. Unmatched junction bases numbered 5, after V lost 7 bases and J lost 0 bases. There are 15 residues in the CDR3. Germline-derived CDR1 and CDR2 are SGHTA and FQGTGA. The CDR3 region has the DNA TGTGCCAGCAAGCAAAGCGGGAGCTCCTACAATGAGCAGTTCTTC. It specifies CASKQSGSSYNEQFF. Full variable domain (outside the CDR3, taken from reference TRBV7-3 and TRBJ2-1): GAGVSQTPSNKVTEKGKYVELRCDPISGHTALYWYRQSLGQGPEFLIYFQGTGAADDSGLPNDRFFAVRPEGSVSTLKIQRTERGDSAVYLCASKQSGSSYNEQFFGPGTRLTVL.

V is TRBV15 and J is TRBJ2-3, with a possible D match to TRBD1 (5 bases). Deletions cut 3 bases from V and 2 bases from J, with 24 bases between. Germline CDR1 is LNHNV and CDR2 is YYDKDF (reference sequence). The CDR3 has 19 amino acids. CDR3 nucleotides: TGTGCCACCAGCAGCCCTACAGGATACCTTAAGATTAACACAGATACGCAGTATTTT. Its protein is CATSSPTGYLKINTDTQYF.

The chain couples TRBV18 to TRBJ2-1; D is perhaps TRBD1 (6 bases). This CDR3 is 14 amino acids long. The germline V gene has CDR1 KGHSH and CDR2 LQKENI. Trimming shortened V by 4 bases and J by 6 bases, and 13 bases separated the two germline ends. The CDR3 region is CASSLRTETNEQFF. As DNA, the CDR3 is TGTGCCAGCTCACTCCGGACAGAAACCAATGAGCAGTTCTTC.

The chain joins TRBV5-8 to TRBJ2-1; 7 bases are shared with TRBD2. The CDR3 is 13 residues long. With 4 bases clipped from V and 15 bases from J, the junction kept 13 bases outside the gene matches. CDR1 and CDR2 from the germline V gene are SGHTS and YDEGEE. DNA for the CDR3: TGTGCCAGCAGCCCGGTCAGCGCTGGGGAGGGGTTCTTC. It specifies CASSPVSAGEGFF.

The rearrangement links TRBV6-5 to TRBJ1-2; D is unclear. The CDR3 is 12 residues long. CDR1 is MNHEY, CDR2 SVGAGI, per germline. With 6 bases removed from V and 6 bases from J, the gap between germline ends came to 11 bases. CDR3 amino acids: CASSHGIDGYTF. For the CDR3, the DNA is TGTGCCAGCAGCCACGGGATTGATGGCTACACCTTC.

The chain combines TRBV14 with TRBJ2-1; TRBD2 matches 10 bases. CDR3 size: 11 residues. With V trimmed by 6 bases and J by 15 bases, 5 bases remained unmatched. Germline values: CDR1 SGHDN, CDR2 FVKESK. CDR3 in DNA: TGTGCCAGCAGTACGGGGACTAGCGTGTTCTTC. Its translation: CASSTGTSVFF. Full variable domain (outside the CDR3, taken from reference TRBV14 and TRBJ2-1): EAGVTQFPSHSVIEKGQTVTLRCDPISGHDNLYWYRRVMGKEIKFLLHFVKESKQDESGMPNNRFLAERTGGTYSTLKVQPAELEDSGVYFCASSTGTSVFFGPGTRLTVL.

This chain uses TRBV5-5 with TRBJ1-4, with D perhaps TRBD1 (5 bases). The CDR3 is made up of 11 amino acids. Germline CDR1 reads SGHKS; CDR2 reads YYEKEE (reference sequence). V lost 0 bases to trimming and J lost 14 bases, with 8 bases between them. The CDR3 loop is CASSLAGNLFF. DNA for the CDR3: TGTGCCAGCAGCTTGGCAGGGAATCTGTTTTTT.

The rearrangement uses TRBV28 and TRBJ2-7; 7 bases line up with TRBD2. This CDR3 spans 14 amino acids. From germline, CDR1 is MDHEN and CDR2 SYDVKM. V dropped 8 bases and J dropped 0; count of bases not matched to a gene: 7. The chain's CDR3 is CASRAGTISYEQYF. CDR3 sequence (DNA): TGTGCCAGCCGGGCCGGGACTATCTCCTACGAGCAGTACTTC.

This rearrangement joins TRBV3-1 (or the pseudogene TRBV3-2) to TRBJ2-1; weak D call: TRBD1 (6 bases). Trimming took 4 bases from V and 5 from J, leaving 15 bases between them. CDR1 is LGHDT, CDR2 YNNKEL, per germline (reference sequence). There are 15 residues in the CDR3. For the CDR3, the DNA is TGTGCCAGCAGCCCCGCCGGAACAGGGAACAATGAGCAGTTCTTC. Amino acids: CASSPAGTGNNEQFF.

This rearrangement joins TRBV7-2 to TRBJ2-1; D unclear. CDR1 and CDR2 from the germline V gene are SGHTA and FQGNSA. The V end was cut by 1 base, the J end by 0 bases, with 7 bases between. CDR3 length equals 15 residues. CDR3 protein: CASSLDWSSYNEQFF. For the CDR3, the DNA is TGTGCCAGCAGCTTAGACTGGAGCTCCTACAATGAGCAGTTCTTC.